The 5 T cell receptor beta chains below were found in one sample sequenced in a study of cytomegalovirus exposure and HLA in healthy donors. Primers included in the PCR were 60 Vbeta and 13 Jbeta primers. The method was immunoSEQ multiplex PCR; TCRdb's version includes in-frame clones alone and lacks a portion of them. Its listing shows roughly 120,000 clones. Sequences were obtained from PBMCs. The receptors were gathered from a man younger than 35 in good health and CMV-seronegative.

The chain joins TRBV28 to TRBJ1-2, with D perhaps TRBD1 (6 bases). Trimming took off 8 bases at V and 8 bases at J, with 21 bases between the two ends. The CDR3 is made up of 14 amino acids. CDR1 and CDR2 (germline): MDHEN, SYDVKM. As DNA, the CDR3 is TGTGCCAGCGAAACTCCGGCAGGGGCTGTGGGCTACACCTTC. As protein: CASETPAGAVGYTF.

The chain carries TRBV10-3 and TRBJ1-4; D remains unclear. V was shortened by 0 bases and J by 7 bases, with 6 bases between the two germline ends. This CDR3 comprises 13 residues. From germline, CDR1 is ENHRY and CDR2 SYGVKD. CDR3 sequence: CAISESRGEKLFF. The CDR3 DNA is TGTGCCATCAGTGAGTCACGGGGTGAAAAACTGTTTTTT.

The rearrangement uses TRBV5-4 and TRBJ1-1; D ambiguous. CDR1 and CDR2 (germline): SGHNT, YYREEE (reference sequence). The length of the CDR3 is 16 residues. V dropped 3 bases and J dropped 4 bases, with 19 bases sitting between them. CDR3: CASSSNRGALSTEAFF. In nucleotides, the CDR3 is TGTGCCAGCAGCTCGAATCGGGGTGCGTTAAGCACTGAAGCTTTCTTT.

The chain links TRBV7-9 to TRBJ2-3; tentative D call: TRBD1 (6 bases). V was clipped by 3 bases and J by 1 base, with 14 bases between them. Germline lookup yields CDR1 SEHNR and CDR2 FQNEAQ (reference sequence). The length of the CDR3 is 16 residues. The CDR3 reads CASSLEQGLRTDTQYF. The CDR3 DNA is TGTGCCAGCAGCTTGGAACAGGGCCTACGCACAGATACGCAGTATTTT.

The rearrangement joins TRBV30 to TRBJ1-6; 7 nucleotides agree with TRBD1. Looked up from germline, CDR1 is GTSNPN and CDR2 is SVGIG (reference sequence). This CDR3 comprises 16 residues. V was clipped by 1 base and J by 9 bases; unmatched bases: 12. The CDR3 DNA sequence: TGTGCCTGGAGTGGGGCAAGCAAAAACAGGGGTTCACCCCTCCACTTT. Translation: CAWSGASKNRGSPLHF.